The clone carrying this TCR beta chain was counted a few times. Produced via immunoSEQ multiplex PCR; TCRdb's table is partial and in-frame only. The sample consists of some 270,000 clones, around 88% of them appearing once. This entry is derived from a study of Ad26.COV2.S vaccination and SARS-CoV-2 variants. Described treatment: 15 to 20 received Ad26.COV2.S at low or high dose, single or two shots; about 5 received placebo; per-sample allocation not given. Sampling took place 63 days after the first vaccine or placebo injection. This CDR3 region has 19 residues. Germline loops: CDR1 MNHEY, CDR2 SVGEGT. V was clipped by 0 bases and J by 5 bases, with 20 bases between them.

This TCR was recovered from a person aged 18-65 years who received the Ad26.COV2.S COVID-19 vaccine or a placebo. Sequences were derived from peripheral blood, sampled in a trial of Ad26.COV2.S vaccine versus placebo. The gene calls are TRBV6-2 or TRBV6-3 and TRBJ1-6, with D maybe TRBD1 (5 bases). CDR3 DNA: TGTGCCAGCAGTTACTCGAGTCTTCGTTTCGGGACTCATAATTCACCCCTCCACTTT. Residues: CASSYSSLRFGTHNSPLHF.